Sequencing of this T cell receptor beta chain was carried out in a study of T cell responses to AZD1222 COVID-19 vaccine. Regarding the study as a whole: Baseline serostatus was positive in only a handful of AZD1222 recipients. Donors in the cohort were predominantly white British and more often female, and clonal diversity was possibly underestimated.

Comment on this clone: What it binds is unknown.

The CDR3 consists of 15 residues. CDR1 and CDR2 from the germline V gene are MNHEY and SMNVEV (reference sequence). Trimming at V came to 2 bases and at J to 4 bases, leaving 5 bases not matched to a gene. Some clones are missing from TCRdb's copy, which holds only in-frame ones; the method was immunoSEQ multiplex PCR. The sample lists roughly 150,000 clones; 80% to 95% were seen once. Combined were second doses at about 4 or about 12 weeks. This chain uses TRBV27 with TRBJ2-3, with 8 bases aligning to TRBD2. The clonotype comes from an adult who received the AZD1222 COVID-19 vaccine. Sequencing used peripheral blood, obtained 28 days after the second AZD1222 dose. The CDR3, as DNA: TGTGCCAGCAGTTTACGCGGGAGGTTGGCAGATACGCAGTATTTT. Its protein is CASSLRGRLADTQYF.